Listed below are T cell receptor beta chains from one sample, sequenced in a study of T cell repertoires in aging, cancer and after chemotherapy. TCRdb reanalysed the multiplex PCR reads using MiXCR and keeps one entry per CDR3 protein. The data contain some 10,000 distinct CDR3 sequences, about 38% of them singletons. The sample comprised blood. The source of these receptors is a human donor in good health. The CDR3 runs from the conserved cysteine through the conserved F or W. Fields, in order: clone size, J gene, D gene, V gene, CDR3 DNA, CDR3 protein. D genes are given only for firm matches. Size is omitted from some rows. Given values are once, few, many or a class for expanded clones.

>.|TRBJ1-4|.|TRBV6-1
TGTGCCAGCAGTCCAGTGAGACAGGCTCAAAAACTGTTTTTT
CASSPVRQAQKLFF
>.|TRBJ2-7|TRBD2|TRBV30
TGTGCCGGCCCTAGCGGCTACGAGCAGTACTTC
CAGPSGYEQYF
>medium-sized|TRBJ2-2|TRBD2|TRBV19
TGTGCCAGTAGTATCGGGTCTAGCGGGGACACCGGGGAGCTGTTTTTT
CASSIGSSGDTGELFF
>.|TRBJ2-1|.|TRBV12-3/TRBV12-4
TGTGCCAGCACCCGCCAATCCCACAATGAGCAGTTCTTC
CASTRQSHNEQFF
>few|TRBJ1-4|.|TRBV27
TGTGCCAGCAGTTCCCTATGGGGGCGTGAAAAACTGTTTTTT
CASSSLWGREKLFF
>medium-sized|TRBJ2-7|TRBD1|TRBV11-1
TGTGCCAGCAGCCGCCCCGGGACAGGGTTGTACGAGCAGTACTTC
CASSRPGTGLYEQYF
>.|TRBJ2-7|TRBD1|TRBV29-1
TGCAGCGTTGAAGCGCACAACAGGGGCCACGAGCAGTACTTC
CSVEAHNRGHEQYF
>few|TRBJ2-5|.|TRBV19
TGTGCCAGGAAATGGCTCCAAGAGACCCAGTACTTC
CARKWLQETQYF
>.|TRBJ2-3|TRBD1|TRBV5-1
TGCGCCAGCAGCTTGGGGGACAGGGATCAAGTAGGGTATTTT
CASSLGDRDQVGYF
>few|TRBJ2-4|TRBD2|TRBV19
TGTGCCAGTAGTATAGGGACTAGCGGGAATGCCAAAAACATTCAGTACTTC
CASSIGTSGNAKNIQYF
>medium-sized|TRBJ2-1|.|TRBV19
TGTGCCAGTAGTATAGTCGGAGTGCACTCCTACAATGAGCAGTTCTTC
CASSIVGVHSYNEQFF
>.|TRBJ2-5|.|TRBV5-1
TGCGCCAGCAGCTTACAGGGAGGGCACGAGACCCAGTACTTC
CASSLQGGHETQYF
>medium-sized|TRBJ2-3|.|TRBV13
TGTGCCAGCAGCTTCGCTTCTTATATCAGCACAGATACGCAGTATTTT
CASSFASYISTDTQYF
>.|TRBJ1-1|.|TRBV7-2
TGTGCCAGCAGCCTCAGACAGGATGGGGGAGCTTTCTTT
CASSLRQDGGAFF
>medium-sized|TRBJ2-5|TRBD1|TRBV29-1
TGCAGCGTTAAAGGGACAGGGGGTGAGGAGACCCAGTACTTC
CSVKGTGGEETQYF
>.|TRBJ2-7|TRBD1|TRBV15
TGTGCCACCAGTCTTCGGGGACAGAGCTCCTACGAGCAGTACTTC
CATSLRGQSSYEQYF
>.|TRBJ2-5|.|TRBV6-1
TGTGCCAGCAGTGAAGTCCCTAGCAGCGAGACCCAGTACTTC
CASSEVPSSETQYF
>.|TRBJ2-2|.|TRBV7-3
TGTGCCAGCAGCCATCGTGGGGGGGGGCCCACCGGGGAGCTGTTTTTT
CASSHRGGGPTGELFF
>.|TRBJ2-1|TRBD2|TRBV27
TGTGCCAGCAGTCTCGGGCTAGCGGGAGATAATGAGCAGTTCTTC
CASSLGLAGDNEQFF
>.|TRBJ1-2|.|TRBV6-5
TGTGCCAGCAGTTACTTTATGAACAGGGCTGTCAACTATGGCTACACCTTC
CASSYFMNRAVNYGYTF
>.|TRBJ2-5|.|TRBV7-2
TGTGCCAGCAGCTTACTCGGAGAGACCCAGTACTTC
CASSLLGETQYF
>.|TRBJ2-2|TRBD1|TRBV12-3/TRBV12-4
TGTGCCATCACAGGGGGCAGCACCGGGGAGCTGTTTTTT
CAITGGSTGELFF
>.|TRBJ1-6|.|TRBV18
TGTGCCAGCTCACCGGCGAGGTCTTCACCCCTCCACTTT
CASSPARSSPLHF
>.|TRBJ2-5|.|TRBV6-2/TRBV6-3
TGTGCCAGCACCTACACCGGGGCTTGGGAGACCCAGTACTTC
CASTYTGAWETQYF
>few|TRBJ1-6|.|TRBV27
TGTGCCAGCAGTTTATCAGGGGAGGGTGGTACACCCCTCCACTTT
CASSLSGEGGTPLHF
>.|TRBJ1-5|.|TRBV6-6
TGTGCCAGCAGTTCCACCGACACTTCAATGGCCCAGCATTTT
CASSSTDTSMAQHF
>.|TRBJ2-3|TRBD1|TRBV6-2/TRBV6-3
TGTGCCGGGTCAAGGGGACAGGGGGCGCCAGATACGCAGTATTTT
CAGSRGQGAPDTQYF
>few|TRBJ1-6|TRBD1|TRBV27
TGTGCCAGCAGCTTAGGACAGGGCAATTCACCCCTCCACTTT
CASSLGQGNSPLHF
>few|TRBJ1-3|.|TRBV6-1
TGTGCCACCCGAGGGGGAACGTGGGGGACCATATATTTT
CATRGGTWGTIYF
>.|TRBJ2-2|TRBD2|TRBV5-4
TGTGCCAGCAGCTTAGGGACTAGCACCGGGGAGCTGTTTTTT
CASSLGTSTGELFF
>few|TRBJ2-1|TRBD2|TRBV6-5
TGTGCCAGCAGTTCCCCGGGACTAGCGGGAGAGCAGTTCTTC
CASSSPGLAGEQFF